A single sample is the source of the 11 T cell receptor beta chains below, sequenced in a study of T cells in Graves' hyperthyroidism and ophthalmopathy. The CDR3 regions of TCR beta were amplified from RNA transcripts. The HTBI set primed first-round TCR CDR3 RT-PCR. Each CDR3 protein is one row after TCRdb ran MiXCR on the multiplex PCR reads. The profile shows 200,000 or so distinct CDR3 sequences, approximately 16% of them singletons. Material for sequencing was blood. These receptors were obtained from a woman aged 45-60 years with Graves' hyperthyroidism.

This clonotype showed up many times. The chain couples TRBV6-1 to TRBJ2-1; 12 bases fit TRBD1. The V and J ends lost 6 bases and 8 bases, in that order; junction bases with no gene match: 8. The CDR3 is 15 residues long. CDR1 and CDR2 (germline): MNHNS, SASEGT. Here the CDR3 DNA reads TGTGCCAGCAGCGTCCCGGGACAGGGGGCCTATGAGCAGTTCTTC. Amino acids: CASSVPGQGAYEQFF.

This clonotype was picked up many times. The rearrangement uses TRBV7-2 and TRBJ2-7; 9 nucleotides align to TRBD1. J lost 2 bases, V lost 8 bases, and 4 bases had no gene match. Germline values: CDR1 SGHTA, CDR2 FQGNSA. The CDR3 contains 13 residues. The DNA of the CDR3 is TGTGCCAGCTGGGACAGGGTCACCTACGAGCAGTACTTC. It encodes CASWDRVTYEQYF. Using reference TRBV7-2 and TRBJ2-7 for the parts outside the CDR3, the full variable domain is GAGVSQSPSNKVTEKGKDVELRCDPISGHTALYWYRQSLGQGLEFLIYFQGNSAPDKSGLPSDRFSAERTGGSVSTLTIQRTQQEDSAVYLCASWDRVTYEQYFGPGTRLTVT.

The chain joins TRBV3-1 to TRBJ2-1; D is ambiguous. Germline V gene lookup returns CDR1 LGHDT and CDR2 YNNKEL (reference sequence). The CDR3 runs to 13 residues. V was shortened by 1 base and J by 6 bases, with 7 bases between the two germline ends. CDR3 DNA: TGTGCCAGCAGCCAAGGAAAAATCAATGAGCAGTTCTTC. This translates into CASSQGKINEQFF.

The chain joins TRBV7-2 to TRBJ2-1; 9 bases map to TRBD1. The CDR3 totals 18 residues. V lost 2 bases to trimming and J lost 7 bases; unmatched junction nucleotides: 15. The germline gives CDR1 SGHTA, CDR2 FQGNSA. CDR3 coding DNA: TGTGCCAGCAGCTTACACCCCCCGGACAGGGGTGGGCGAAATGAGCAGTTCTTC. It is translated as CASSLHPPDRGGRNEQFF.

This clonotype was seen repeatedly, ten times or more. The chain combines TRBV6-1 with TRBJ1-1, with D tentatively TRBD1 (6 bases). Trimming removed 6 bases from V and 7 bases from J, with 18 bases in between. The length of the CDR3 is 14 residues. Germline values: CDR1 MNHNS, CDR2 SASEGT. CDR3 bases: TGTGCCAGCAGGCTACAGGGCTTACCGGGTGAAGCTTTCTTT. Residues: CASRLQGLPGEAFF.

The rearrangement links TRBV12-3 or TRBV12-4 to TRBJ2-5; D may be TRBD1 (5 bases). This CDR3 is built from 13 residues. The germline V and J ends were trimmed by 7 bases and 6 bases, with 15 bases remaining between them. The CDR3 is CASNRQGSKTQYF. The CDR3 region has the DNA TGTGCCAGCAATAGGCAGGGTAGTAAGACCCAGTACTTC.

This clonotype was picked up many times. This chain links TRBV14 with TRBJ2-5, with D uncertain. The CDR3 length is 13 residues. From germline, CDR1 is SGHDN and CDR2 FVKESK. Trimming took 3 bases from V and 4 from J, leaving 9 bases between them. CDR3 sequence: CASSHFMGETQYF. CDR3 coding DNA: TGTGCCAGCAGCCATTTTATGGGAGAGACCCAGTACTTC.

This clonotype occurred many times. This sequence joins TRBV20-1 and TRBJ1-5, with 9 bases aligning to TRBD1. This CDR3 is 18 amino acids long. Trimming removed 4 bases from V and 2 bases from J; junction bases left unmatched: 15. Germline values: CDR1 DFQATT, CDR2 SNEGSKA (reference sequence). Here the CDR3 reads CSAKNSGTGYVGNQPQHF. For the CDR3, the DNA is TGCAGTGCTAAGAACTCCGGGACAGGGTATGTTGGCAATCAGCCCCAGCATTTT.

This clonotype was seen ten or more times. The chain employs TRBV12-3 or TRBV12-4 and TRBJ1-5; TRBD1 matches 7 bases. V shed 1 base and J 2 bases; nucleotides not matched to a gene: 8. The length of the CDR3 is 17 residues. CDR3: CASSLGTGSGGNQPQHF. For the CDR3, the DNA is TGTGCCAGCAGTTTAGGGACAGGAAGCGGGGGCAATCAGCCCCAGCATTTT.

This clonotype was detected a few times. One base away lies a much larger clone, so this may be a sequencing read error. The chain employs TRBV12-3 or TRBV12-4 and TRBJ1-1; D gene uncertain. The CDR3 sequence is 15 residues long. CDR3 in amino acids: CASSLAGKTNTGAFF. The CDR3 DNA reads TGTGCCAGCAGTTTAGCGGGGAAAACGAACACTGGAGCTTTCTTT.

The rearrangement links TRBV29-1 to TRBJ2-1, with 9 bases fitting TRBD1. This CDR3 is built from 17 residues. J gave up 4 bases and V 7 bases, and 17 bases lay outside the gene matches. Germline-derived CDR1 and CDR2 are SQVTM and ANQGSEA. CDR3 residues: CSAKSGTGWGLYNEQFF. CDR3 nucleotides: TGCAGCGCCAAAAGCGGGACAGGGTGGGGGCTTTACAATGAGCAGTTCTTC.